Listed here are 10 T cell receptor beta chains from one sample, sequenced in a study of persistence of HIV-infected CD4 T cells. An overlapping HIV-1 Gag peptide pool stimulated these cells at about 0.91 ug/peptide/mL. CD40L-negative CD69-negative CD45RO-high memory CD4+ T cells were sorted as populations depleted of antigen-responding cells. Their antigens are not known. The immunoSEQ assay was version 4, run in survey mode. Sequencing was performed with immunoSEQ multiplex PCR; in TCRdb, only in-frame clones are kept and a portion is missing. The profile shows about 40,000 clones, 78% of them singletons. This material consisted of CD4+ T cells sorted from PBMCs after 18-hour stimulation, taken from a patient who received antiretroviral therapy. The receptor source for this set is an adult man with HIV who was CMV-seropositive.

The chain employs TRBV5-1 and TRBJ1-1, with a weak D call TRBD1 (5 bases). Germline V lookup: CDR1 SGHRS, CDR2 YFSETQ. The CDR3 loop spans 12 amino acids. V lost 2 bases and J lost 11, with 13 bases in between. Here the CDR3 DNA reads TGCGCCAGCAGCTTTTCGGGGGAGCGGGCTTTCTTT. Residues: CASSFSGERAFF.

The chain carries TRBV6-4 and TRBJ1-1; no definite D call. The CDR3 contains 15 residues. Germline assignment: CDR1 MRHNA and CDR2 SNTAGT. Trimming took off 6 bases at V and 2 bases at J, with 16 bases between the two ends. The CDR3 loop is CASRAREWANTEAFF. The CDR3 nucleotides are TGTGCCAGCAGGGCGAGGGAATGGGCCAACACTGAAGCTTTCTTT.

V gene TRBV4-2 combines with J gene TRBJ1-1; no firm D call. Trimming pared 0 bases from V and 0 bases from J, leaving 14 bases between. Germline V gene data show CDR1 as LGHNA and CDR2 as YNFKEQ. The CDR3 length is 17 residues. This CDR3 reads CASSQDLADYMNTEAFF. CDR3 nucleotide sequence: TGTGCCAGCAGCCAAGATCTGGCGGATTACATGAACACTGAAGCTTTCTTT.

The chain combines TRBV25-1 with TRBJ2-3, with 11 bases fitting TRBD2. The CDR3 sequence is 15 residues long. The V gene end was trimmed by 3 bases and the J gene end by 3 bases; junction bases not matched to a gene: 2. Per the germline V gene, CDR1 is MGHDK and CDR2 is SYGVNS. Here the CDR3 DNA reads TGTGCCAGCAGTGAGACTAGCGGGGTGACAGATACGCAGTATTTT. Translated: CASSETSGVTDTQYF.

The J gene is TRBJ2-6, the V gene TRBV16, with D maybe TRBD2 (5 bases). Germline CDR1 is KGHSY and CDR2 is FQNENV. Trimming shortened V by 5 bases and J by 2 bases, and 10 bases separated the two germline ends. This CDR3 has 15 amino acids. CDR3 residues: CASSNYGAGANVLTF. The DNA of the CDR3 is TGTGCCAGCAGCAACTACGGGGCTGGGGCCAACGTCCTGACTTTC.

The chain employs TRBV6-5 and TRBJ1-1; D is ambiguous. CDR3 length: 12 amino acids. The V end lost 4 bases, the J end lost 8 bases, and 11 bases lay between the germline ends. Per germline, CDR1 MNHEY and CDR2 SVGAGI. CDR3 sequence (DNA): TGTGCCAGCAGTTCTTTGACTCAAGAAGCTTTCTTT. This translates into CASSSLTQEAFF.

The chain uses TRBV5-1 and TRBJ1-6; tentative D call: TRBD1 (5 bases). CDR1 SGHRS and CDR2 YFSETQ come from the germline V gene. Trimming left V 6 bases short and J 0 bases short, with 10 bases between. The CDR3 totals 15 residues. The CDR3 is CASTQGSSYNSPLHF. In nucleotides, the CDR3 is TGCGCCAGCACCCAGGGAAGCTCCTATAATTCACCCCTCCACTTT.

The chain employs TRBV14 and TRBJ2-2; 11 bases align to TRBD2. J lost 4 bases, V lost 0 bases, and 7 bases had no gene match. There are 18 residues in the CDR3. Germline V gene data show CDR1 as SGHDN and CDR2 as FVKESK. This CDR3 is CASSQERTSGRVTGELFF. Written as DNA, the CDR3 is TGTGCCAGCAGCCAAGAAAGGACTAGCGGGCGGGTCACCGGGGAGCTGTTTTTT.

This clone has just one count. The chain is built from TRBV10-3 and TRBJ1-3; the match to TRBD1 covers 8 bases. V shed 9 bases, J shed 4 bases, and the junction held 5 bases outside the gene matches. The CDR3 has 13 residues. Germline lookup yields CDR1 ENHRY and CDR2 SYGVKD. CDR3 protein: CAMKDRDGNTIYF. CDR3 sequence (DNA): TGTGCCATGAAGGACAGGGACGGAAACACCATATATTTT.

The chain recombines TRBV4-3 with TRBJ2-4, with 10 bases matching TRBD1. CDR1 and CDR2 (germline): LGHNA, YSLEER. The J segment lost 8 bases and the V segment lost 5 bases, leaving 6 bases of the junction unmatched. The CDR3 sequence is 14 residues long. CDR3 nucleotide sequence: TGCGCCAGCAGCTCCAGGACAGGGGGGGACATTCAGTACTTC. It codes for CASSSRTGGDIQYF.